This T cell receptor beta chain was recovered during a study of OX40 agonist ivuxolimab in advanced cancers. Across the study: Treatment of patients was with ivuxolimab, an agonistic anti-OX40 (CD134) antibody.

Concerning this clone itself: The antigen is undetermined.

The V and J ends lost 3 bases and 3 bases respectively, with 11 bases between them. The CDR3 loop spans 14 amino acids. The germline V gene encodes CDR1 MNHEY and CDR2 SMNVEV (reference sequence). The table came from immunoSEQ multiplex PCR; TCRdb's copy has only in-frame clones and leaves some out. The sample shows roughly 50,000 clones, about 83% of them seen only once. Study outcomes and limitations: In the 0.1 to 3.0 mg/kg range, CD4+ and CD8+ blood T cells had expanded clonally by week 6.

This chain uses TRBV27 with TRBJ1-2, with D possibly TRBD1 on 5 matching bases. This clonotype originated in an adult with an advanced solid tumor such as melanoma, head and neck, liver or kidney cancer. Sequences were derived from CD4+ or CD8+ T cells sorted from blood, sampled in a trial of the OX40 agonist ivuxolimab. CDR3 sequence reads: CASSFGWGDYGYTF. For the CDR3, the DNA is TGTGCCAGCAGTTTTGGCTGGGGGGACTATGGCTACACCTTC.